The 27 T cell receptor beta chains below were found in one sample sequenced in a study of blood T cell repertoires in COVID-19. The method was immunoSEQ multiplex PCR; TCRdb's version includes in-frame clones alone and lacks a portion of them. The sample comprises approximately 130,000 clones, roughly three quarters of which are singletons, and 6.5% to 9% rests with the top ten. The sample consisted of peripheral blood. Receptors originate from a human donor in a cohort sampled during active COVID-19.

The chain recombines TRBV5-1 with TRBJ2-5, with D possibly TRBD2 on 6 matching bases. Germline CDR1 and CDR2: SGHRS and YFSETQ. This CDR3 is 15 amino acids long. V was cut by 6 bases and J by 5 bases, with 20 bases left in between. CDR3 bases: TGCGCCAGCACATCCGGGACTGAAGCCCCGGAGACCCAGTACTTC. Its protein product is CASTSGTEAPETQYF.

The chain recombines TRBV29-1 with TRBJ1-1; 10 bases fit TRBD1. After removal of 8 bases from V and 5 bases from J, the junction contained 8 bases not matched to a gene. Germline CDR1 is SQVTM and CDR2 is ANQGSEA. The CDR3 spans 13 residues. The DNA of the CDR3 is TGCAGCTCACCGGGACAGGGGAGGACTGAAGCTTTCTTT. Protein: CSSPGQGRTEAFF.

This chain links TRBV6-5 with TRBJ2-7; possibly TRBD2 for D (5 bases). Looked up from germline, CDR1 is MNHEY and CDR2 is SVGAGI. The CDR3 runs to 12 residues. Trimming removed 9 bases from V and 0 bases from J, with 9 bases in between. CDR3 DNA: TGTGCCAGTTGGACTGGCTCCTACGAGCAGTACTTC. Protein sequence: CASWTGSYEQYF.

The chain recombines TRBV10-3 with TRBJ1-1, with 10 positions matching TRBD1. V shed 2 bases, J shed 2 bases, and the junction held 2 bases outside the gene matches. Germline V lookup: CDR1 ENHRY, CDR2 SYGVKD. This CDR3 comprises 15 residues. The CDR3 here is CAISEGTGENTEAFF. The DNA for the CDR3 is TGTGCCATCAGTGAGGGGACAGGGGAAAACACTGAAGCTTTCTTT.

The chain has TRBV19 and TRBJ2-7; D not certain. CDR1 and CDR2 (germline): LNHDA, SQIVND (reference sequence). V lost 3 bases to trimming and J lost 6 bases, with 6 bases between them. The CDR3 consists of 11 residues. CDR3 loop: CASSITGEQYF. DNA of the CDR3: TGTGCCAGTAGTATCACGGGCGAGCAGTACTTC.

The gene calls are TRBV6-2 or TRBV6-3 and TRBJ1-3; no reliable D call. Trimming took 4 bases from V and 1 from J, leaving 8 bases between them. The germline CDR1 and CDR2 sequences are MNHEY and SVGEGT. This CDR3 is built from 14 residues. The CDR3 sequence is CASSWGGSGNTIYF. The CDR3 region has the DNA TGTGCCAGCAGTTGGGGAGGATCTGGAAACACCATATATTTT.

A remark on this clone: Other DNA sequences in this specimen translate into the identical CDR3. The CDR3 nucleotides are TGTGCCAGTAGCACAGGGACAGGGGTGGGCTACACCTTC. Protein product: CASSTGTGVGYTF. This chain joins TRBV19 and TRBJ1-2; TRBD1 agrees at 10 bases. The CDR3 has 13 residues. V lost 6 bases, J lost 8 bases, and 6 bases stayed unmatched. The germline CDR1 and CDR2 sequences are LNHDA and SQIVND (reference sequence).

The chain recombines TRBV12-3 or TRBV12-4 with TRBJ2-1; TRBD1 matches 7 bases. Losses at the gene ends were 7 bases for V and 5 bases for J; bases not matched to a gene: 5. The CDR3 sequence is 13 residues long. CDR3 loop: CASTDGQDNEQFF. The CDR3 nucleotides read TGTGCCAGCACCGACGGACAGGACAATGAGCAGTTCTTC.

J is TRBJ2-7 and V is TRBV28; 9 positions agree with TRBD2. This CDR3 has 14 amino acids. Germline V gene sequence: CDR1 MDHEN, CDR2 SYDVKM. After removal of 5 bases from V and 6 bases from J, the junction contained 8 bases not matched to a gene. The CDR3 is CASSVGTSPPEQYF. CDR3 coding DNA: TGTGCCAGCAGTGTCGGGACTAGCCCTCCCGAGCAGTACTTC.

V gene TRBV3-1 (or the pseudogene TRBV3-2) combines with J gene TRBJ1-2; 9 bases match TRBD1. V lost 0 bases and J lost 8; bases outside the gene matches: 7. There are 15 residues in the CDR3. The germline V gene has CDR1 LGHDT and CDR2 YNNKEL (reference sequence). CDR3 sequence reads: CASSQEGGQGDGYTF. The CDR3 DNA reads TGTGCCAGCAGCCAAGAGGGGGGACAGGGAGACGGCTACACCTTC.

Only a few counts were recorded for this clone. J is TRBJ2-2 and V is TRBV6-6; D ambiguous. The CDR3 is made up of 14 amino acids. Germline values: CDR1 MNHNY, CDR2 SVGAGI (reference sequence). V dropped 4 bases and J dropped 5 bases, with 11 bases sitting between them. The CDR3 region is CASSSSGWTGELFF. CDR3 coding DNA: TGTGCCAGCAGTTCATCAGGATGGACCGGGGAGCTGTTTTTT.

This clone was detected once. The rearrangement joins TRBV29-1 to TRBJ2-7; perhaps TRBD1 as D (5 bases). Germline CDR1 and CDR2: SQVTM and ANQGSEA. The CDR3 is made up of 15 amino acids. V was clipped by 0 bases and J by 0 bases, with 12 bases between them. CDR3 amino acids: CSVEDRRQSSYEQYF. CDR3 in DNA: TGCAGCGTTGAAGATAGGCGACAGTCCTCCTACGAGCAGTACTTC.

This clone was seen a single time. V usage is TRBV3-1 (or the pseudogene TRBV3-2) and J usage is TRBJ1-1; 8 nucleotides align to TRBD1. From germline, CDR1 is LGHDT and CDR2 YNNKEL (reference sequence). Losses at the gene ends were 4 bases for V and 1 base for J; bases not matched to a gene: 2. The CDR3 contains 14 residues. The CDR3 sequence: CASSLDRGNTEAFF. DNA for the CDR3: TGTGCCAGCAGCCTTGACAGGGGGAACACTGAAGCTTTCTTT.

DNA of the CDR3: TGTGCCAGCAGTTACCCGGGACAGGGGACGGGTGAAGCTTTCTTT. Its protein is CASSYPGQGTGEAFF. V is TRBV6-6 and J is TRBJ1-1; 10 bases align to TRBD1. The germline V gene has CDR1 MNHNY and CDR2 SVGAGI (reference sequence). Germline trimming cut 2 bases from V and 7 bases from J; bases unmatched to any gene: 7. The CDR3 is made up of 15 amino acids.

The rearrangement links TRBV6-5 to TRBJ2-7; 9 positions match TRBD1. Germline V gene sequence: CDR1 MNHEY, CDR2 SVGAGI. The V and J ends lost 6 bases and 5 bases, in that order; junction bases with no gene match: 8. This CDR3 has 14 residues. The DNA of the CDR3 is TGTGCCAGCAGAACAGGGGGCGCGGTCCACGAGCAGTACTTC. It translates to CASRTGGAVHEQYF.

The chain links TRBV3-1 (or the pseudogene TRBV3-2) to TRBJ1-2; D perhaps matches TRBD1 (5 bases). The length of the CDR3 is 14 residues. The V and J ends lost 4 bases and 10 bases respectively, with 19 bases between them. The germline V gene has CDR1 LGHDT and CDR2 YNNKEL (reference sequence). CDR3 DNA: TGTGCCAGCAGCCTCGGGGGTATTGGATTTGTCTACACCTTC. Translation gives CASSLGGIGFVYTF.

The V and J genes are TRBV2 and TRBJ2-7, with D maybe TRBD1 (5 bases). The V and J ends lost 7 bases and 6 bases respectively, with 13 bases between them. The CDR3 has 12 residues. Germline assignment: CDR1 SNHLY and CDR2 FYNNEI. The CDR3 DNA is TGTGCCAGCAATATCCAGGGTAGCGAGCAGTACTTC. It codes for CASNIQGSEQYF.

CDR3 protein: CASSTGGGTEAFF. The CDR3 region has the DNA TGTGCCAGCAGCACAGGGGGGGGCACTGAAGCTTTCTTT. The chain uses TRBV9 and TRBJ1-1; 8 nucleotides match TRBD1. Germline trimming cut 4 bases from V and 4 bases from J; bases unmatched to any gene: 3. The CDR3 has 13 amino acids. Germline values: CDR1 SGDLS, CDR2 YYNGEE. Full variable domain (missing parts from reference TRBV9 and TRBJ1-1): DSGVTQTPKHLITATGQRVTLRCSPRSGDLSVYWYQQSLDQGLQFLIQYYNGEERAKGNILERFSAQQFPDLHSELNLSSLELGDSALYFCASSTGGGTEAFFGQGTRLTVV.

This clone was seen only a few times. Other nucleotide sequences from this sample produce the same CDR3. The rearrangement joins TRBV5-1 to TRBJ1-2; weak D call: TRBD1 (6 bases). This CDR3 region has 14 residues. V dropped 0 bases and J dropped 2 bases, with 8 bases sitting between them. The germline CDR1 and CDR2 sequences are SGHRS and YFSETQ. The CDR3 here is CASSLVTGNYGYTF. As DNA, the CDR3 is TGCGCCAGCAGCTTGGTTACAGGGAACTATGGCTACACCTTC.

This chain links TRBV18 with TRBJ2-7; D is perhaps TRBD1 (5 bases). V was clipped by 3 bases and J by 2 bases, with 17 bases between them. CDR1 and CDR2 (germline): KGHSH, LQKENI. CDR3 length: 16 amino acids. The CDR3 is CASSPMERRGTYEQYF. CDR3 DNA: TGTGCCAGCTCACCGATGGAGAGAAGGGGAACCTACGAGCAGTACTTC.

This clone was seen a single time. The rearrangement links TRBV30 to TRBJ2-5; the match to TRBD1 covers 9 bases. Germline loops: CDR1 GTSNPN, CDR2 SVGIG (reference sequence). CDR3 length: 14 amino acids. V shed 2 bases, J shed 8 bases, and the junction held 9 bases outside the gene matches. In DNA, the CDR3 is TGTGCCTGGAGTCCGGGACAGGGTCGAAACACCCAGTACTTC. This encodes CAWSPGQGRNTQYF.

CDR3 amino acids: CASTQGGRNTIYF. Written as DNA, the CDR3 is TGTGCCAGCACCCAGGGGGGTCGAAACACCATATATTTT. The rearrangement uses TRBV5-5 and TRBJ1-3; TRBD1 aligns across 7 bases. This CDR3 is 13 amino acids long. Trimming cost V 6 bases and J 5 bases; bases outside gene matches: 5. Germline assignment: CDR1 SGHKS and CDR2 YYEKEE (reference sequence). The whole variable domain, remainder taken from reference TRBV5-5 and TRBJ1-3, is DAGVTQSPTHLIKTRGQQVTLRCSPISGHKSVSWYQQVLGQGPQFIFQYYEKEERGRGNFPDRFSARQFPNYSSELNVNALLLGDSALYLCASTQGGRNTIYFGEGSWLTVV.

This chain connects TRBV5-1 to TRBJ2-7, with a possible D match to TRBD1 (5 bases). The CDR3 has 14 residues. Trimming cost V 0 bases and J 5 bases, with 12 bases left between them. Germline V gives CDR1 SGHRS, CDR2 YFSETQ. The CDR3 DNA follows: TGCGCCAGCAGCTTGGCCACGGGCAGGGACGAGCAGTACTTC. Residues: CASSLATGRDEQYF.

The J gene is TRBJ2-7, the V gene TRBV28; 7 bases agree with TRBD2. The CDR3 is made up of 13 amino acids. Unmatched junction bases numbered 6, after V lost 8 bases and J lost 2 bases. CDR1 MDHEN and CDR2 SYDVKM come from the germline V gene. The CDR3: CASGQRGPYEQYF. Here the CDR3 DNA reads TGTGCCAGCGGCCAGCGGGGCCCCTACGAGCAGTACTTC. Together with reference TRBV28 and TRBJ2-7, the CDR3 gives the full variable domain: DVKVTQSSRYLVKRTGEKVFLECVQDMDHENMFWYRQDPGLGLRLIYFSYDVKMKEKGDIPEGYSVSREKKERFSLILESASTNQTSMYLCASGQRGPYEQYFGPGTRLTVT.

The chain carries TRBV12-3 or TRBV12-4 and TRBJ2-7; no firm D call. The CDR3 length is 12 residues. With 1 base removed from V and 7 bases from J, the gap between germline ends came to 8 bases. CDR3 nucleotides: TGTGCCAGCAGTTTAGGGAGTGATGAGCAGTACTTC. Its protein is CASSLGSDEQYF.

The sample holds a few counts of this clone. This chain links TRBV30 with TRBJ1-4; 8 positions match TRBD1. V lost 8 bases to trimming and J lost 9 bases; unmatched junction nucleotides: 11. Per germline, CDR1 GTSNPN and CDR2 SVGIG (reference sequence). The CDR3 sequence is 13 residues long. As DNA, the CDR3 is TGTGCCGGGGAAAGGACAGGGAAGAAAAAACTGTTTTTT. It translates to CAGERTGKKKLFF. The entire variable domain, with the rest obtained from reference TRBV30 and TRBJ1-4, is as follows: SQTIHQWPATLVQPVGSPLSLECTVEGTSNPNLYWYRQAAGRGLQLLFYSVGIGQISSEVPQNLSASRPQDRQFILSSKKLLLSDSGFYLCAGERTGKKKLFFGSGTQLSVL.

V gene TRBV4-2 combines with J gene TRBJ2-1; 9 nucleotides align to TRBD2. Per the germline V gene, CDR1 is LGHNA and CDR2 is YNFKEQ. CDR3 length: 16 residues. Losses at the gene ends were 0 bases for V and 4 bases for J; bases not matched to a gene: 4. CDR3 sequence reads: CASSQDQAGGYNEQFF. The CDR3 DNA reads TGTGCCAGCAGCCAAGATCAAGCGGGGGGTTACAATGAGCAGTTCTTC.